The 17 T cell receptor beta chains in this list originate from one sample, sequenced in a study of early T cells in non-severe SARS-CoV-2 infection. Using its own MiXCR run on the 5' RACE reads, TCRdb lists one record per CDR3 protein. This table holds some 62,000 distinct CDR3 sequences, less than 9.5% found once. The sequencing used whole blood, collected at baseline. These receptors were obtained from an adult who was a healthcare worker with PCR-confirmed SARS-CoV-2 infection or an uninfected control (not recorded which).

This clonotype was seen only a few times. The chain joins TRBV25-1 to TRBJ1-5; D ambiguous. Germline CDR1 and CDR2: MGHDK and SYGVNS. Trimming stripped 4 bases from V and 0 bases from J, with 4 bases between. CDR3 length: 13 amino acids. Here the CDR3 reads CASSAHSNQPQHF. DNA for the CDR3: TGTGCCAGCAGTGCGCATAGCAATCAGCCCCAGCATTTT.

This clonotype was observed a handful of times. The chain joins TRBV6-5 to TRBJ2-1; D gene ambiguous. The germline V gene has CDR1 MNHEY and CDR2 SVGAGI. The CDR3 covers 14 residues. Between the trimmed V and J ends, which lost 2 bases and 2 bases, there was a span of 7 bases. For the CDR3, the DNA is TGTGCCAGCAGTTACGGTCAGACCTACAATGAGCAGTTCTTC. It translates to CASSYGQTYNEQFF.

The chain joins TRBV4-3 to TRBJ1-2, with no clear D. The germline V and J ends were trimmed by 3 bases and 8 bases, with 16 bases remaining between them. Germline-derived CDR1 and CDR2 are LGHNA and YSLEER. The CDR3 contains 14 residues. The CDR3 bases are TGCGCCAGCAGCCAGGGAGGACTGGAGGACGGCTACACCTTC. Translation: CASSQGGLEDGYTF.

Only a few counts were recorded for this clonotype. The chain is built from TRBV29-1 and TRBJ1-1, with D tentatively TRBD1 (6 bases). Germline V gives CDR1 SQVTM, CDR2 ANQGSEA. The ends were cut back, 4 bases at V and 2 bases at J, with 17 bases in the middle. The CDR3 length is 15 residues. CDR3 sequence (DNA): TGCAGCGTTGCCCCCCTCGGACAGCCTAACACTGAAGCTTTCTTT. This gives the protein CSVAPLGQPNTEAFF.

The CDR3 loop reads CASGPSGRPNEQFF. The CDR3 DNA is TGTGCCAGTGGCCCTAGCGGGAGACCGAATGAGCAGTTCTTC. The chain is built from TRBV2 and TRBJ2-1; TRBD2 agrees at 10 bases. Germline V gene lookup returns CDR1 SNHLY and CDR2 FYNNEI. The CDR3 is 14 residues long. The V segment lost 9 bases and the J segment 7 bases; nucleotides outside the gene matches: 9.

This sequence joins TRBV7-6 and TRBJ2-5; possibly TRBD1 for D (8 bases). Trimming left V 1 base short and J 4 bases short, with 13 bases between. CDR3 length: 15 residues. CDR1 and CDR2 (germline): SGHVS, FNYEAQ. CDR3 in amino acids: CASSLVTGGVETQYF. As DNA, the CDR3 is TGTGCCAGCAGCTTAGTTACAGGGGGGGTAGAGACCCAGTACTTC.

This clonotype turned up a few times. J is TRBJ2-5 and V is TRBV4-3; a possible D gene is TRBD1 (5 bases). The CDR3 loop spans 15 amino acids. Trimming left V 0 bases short and J 5 bases short, with 13 bases between. The V gene's germline CDR1 is LGHNA and CDR2 YSLEER. DNA of the CDR3: TGCGCCAGCAGCCAAGATAGTGGGGCTGCGGAGACCCAGTACTTC. As protein: CASSQDSGAAETQYF.

The chain uses TRBV7-6 and TRBJ1-6, with D perhaps matching TRBD1 (6 bases). Trimming removed 2 bases at V and 7 bases at J, with 12 bases between. The germline V gene encodes CDR1 SGHVS and CDR2 FNYEAQ. The CDR3 is 15 residues long. In DNA, the CDR3 is TGTGCCAGCAGCTTATCAGGGGTGGAAAATTCACCCCTCCACTTT. Translation: CASSLSGVENSPLHF.

This clonotype was recorded many times. The chain is built from TRBV5-5 and TRBJ2-3; D not certain. CDR3 length: 15 amino acids. Trimming left V 6 bases short and J 0 bases short, with 14 bases between. CDR1 and CDR2 from the germline V gene are SGHKS and YYEKEE (reference sequence). This chain's CDR3 is CASTVDGTSTDTQYF. In DNA, the CDR3 is TGTGCCAGCACCGTAGACGGTACTAGCACAGATACGCAGTATTTT.

This clonotype was seen only a few times. The chain carries TRBV7-2 and TRBJ2-1; TRBD2 might be the D (6 bases). CDR1 and CDR2 from the germline V gene are SGHTA and FQGNSA. The V gene lost 5 bases and the J gene lost 12 bases, with 26 bases spanning the gap. The CDR3 has 16 amino acids. CDR3 amino acids: CASSGAASESPSGQFF. CDR3 nucleotides: TGTGCCAGCAGCGGAGCAGCTAGCGAGAGCCCCTCAGGGCAGTTCTTC.

This clonotype was seen a single time. The CDR3 DNA reads as TGTGCCACCTTCACCCCCGGGAGGGCAGATACGCAGTATTTT. This sequence encodes CATFTPGRADTQYF. The genes are TRBV15 and TRBJ2-3, with TRBD2 matching 8 bases. Trimming cost V 8 bases and J 4 bases; bases outside gene matches: 8. The germline V gene encodes CDR1 LNHNV and CDR2 YYDKDF (reference sequence). The CDR3 length is 14 residues.

The rearrangement joins TRBV27 to TRBJ2-7, with 8 bases matching TRBD2. The V segment lost 6 bases and the J segment 3 bases; nucleotides outside the gene matches: 7. The length of the CDR3 is 14 residues. In germline, CDR1 is MNHEY, CDR2 SMNVEV (reference sequence). CDR3 sequence: CASRIGGDRYEQYF. The CDR3 DNA is TGTGCCAGCAGGATCGGGGGGGACCGCTACGAGCAGTACTTC.

This clonotype was observed a single time. CDR3 region: CASGKGYEQYF. CDR3 bases: TGTGCCAGCGGTAAGGGTTACGAGCAGTACTTC. This chain joins TRBV6-5 and TRBJ2-7; D not resolved. V lost 8 bases and J lost 4, with 9 bases in between. The CDR3 consists of 11 residues. Germline assignment: CDR1 MNHEY and CDR2 SVGAGI.

This clonotype was recorded many times. The rearrangement links TRBV6-5 to TRBJ2-1, with 8 bases that match TRBD2. The V gene end was trimmed by 4 bases and the J gene end by 9 bases; junction bases not matched to a gene: 2. This CDR3 is built from 12 residues. Germline V CDR1 and CDR2: MNHEY, SVGAGI. CDR3 amino acids: CASSSAGGEQFF. In DNA, the CDR3 is TGTGCCAGCAGTTCGGCGGGAGGTGAGCAGTTCTTC.

This clonotype was counted ten times or more. CDR3 protein: CSARSGGGNQPQHF. The CDR3, as DNA: TGCAGTGCTAGGTCAGGAGGGGGCAATCAGCCCCAGCATTTT. The V and J genes are TRBV20-1 and TRBJ1-5; tentative D call: TRBD1 (5 bases). The V gene lost 3 bases and the J gene lost 2 bases, with 11 bases spanning the gap. Germline V gene lookup returns CDR1 DFQATT and CDR2 SNEGSKA (reference sequence). The CDR3 runs to 14 residues.

This clonotype was detected many times. The chain joins TRBV2 to TRBJ1-1, with no clear D. The V gene lost 3 bases and the J gene lost 0 bases, with 8 bases spanning the gap. The length of the CDR3 is 14 residues. Germline V gene lookup returns CDR1 SNHLY and CDR2 FYNNEI. CDR3 amino acids: CASSDYWMNTEAFF. The CDR3 DNA follows: TGTGCCAGCAGTGATTACTGGATGAACACTGAAGCTTTCTTT.

The chain links TRBV10-2 to TRBJ2-7; 8 bases line up with TRBD2. CDR1 WSHSY and CDR2 SAAADI come from the germline V gene. V shed 2 bases, J shed 4 bases, and the junction held 7 bases outside the gene matches. This CDR3 has 15 amino acids. The DNA for the CDR3 is TGCGCCAGCAGTGAGCCTGGTAGCGGGAAATACGAGCAGTACTTC. This translates into CASSEPGSGKYEQYF.